This T cell receptor (beta chain) was obtained from a study of Graves' ophthalmopathy and Graves' hyperthyroidism. Germline-derived CDR1 and CDR2 are SGHVS and FQNEAQ. The CDR3 covers 14 residues. The germline V and J ends were trimmed by 4 bases and 5 bases, with 14 bases remaining between them. As the template, RNA transcripts were used to amplify TCR beta CDR3 regions. The first round was an RT-PCR with HTBI primers, and the second round was a multiplex PCR. MiXCR, run by TCRdb on the multiplex PCR reads, gives a single entry per CDR3 protein. The sample yields 340,000 or so distinct CDR3 sequences, 17% seen once.

The clonotype was recovered from an adult man with Graves' ophthalmopathy. Material: peripheral blood. The chain recombines TRBV7-8 with TRBJ2-5; D is possibly TRBD1 or TRBD2 (6 bases each). The CDR3 spells CASSYSGQSETQYF. The CDR3 bases are TGTGCCAGCAGCTATAGCGGACAGTCGGAGACCCAGTACTTC.